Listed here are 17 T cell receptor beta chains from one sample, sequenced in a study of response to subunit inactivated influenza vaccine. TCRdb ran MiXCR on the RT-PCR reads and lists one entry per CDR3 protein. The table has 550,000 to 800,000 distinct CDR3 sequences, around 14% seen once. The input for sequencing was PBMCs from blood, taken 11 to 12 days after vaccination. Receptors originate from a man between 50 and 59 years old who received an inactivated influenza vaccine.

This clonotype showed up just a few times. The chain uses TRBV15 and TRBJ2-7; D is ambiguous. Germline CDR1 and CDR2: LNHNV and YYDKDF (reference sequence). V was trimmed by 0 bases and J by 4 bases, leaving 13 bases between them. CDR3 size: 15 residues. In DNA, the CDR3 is TGTGCCACCAGCAGAGAATATGGGTACGAGTACGAGCAGTACTTC. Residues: CATSREYGYEYEQYF. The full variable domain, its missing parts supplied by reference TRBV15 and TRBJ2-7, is DAMVIQNPRYQVTQFGKPVTLSCSQTLNHNVMYWYQQKSSQAPKLLFHYYDKDFNNEADTPDNFQSRRPNTSFCFLDIRSPGLGDTAMYLCATSREYGYEYEQYFGPGTRLTVT.

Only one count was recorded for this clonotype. In DNA form, the CDR3 reads TGTGCCAGCGGGACTGAGCCGGGACAGGGAGACACCGGGGAGCTGTTTTTT. Its translation is CASGTEPGQGDTGELFF. The chain couples TRBV28 to TRBJ2-2, with 9 bases aligning to TRBD1. The V segment lost 8 bases and the J segment 3 bases; nucleotides outside the gene matches: 13. CDR1 and CDR2 from the germline V gene are MDHEN and SYDVKM. The CDR3 contains 17 residues.

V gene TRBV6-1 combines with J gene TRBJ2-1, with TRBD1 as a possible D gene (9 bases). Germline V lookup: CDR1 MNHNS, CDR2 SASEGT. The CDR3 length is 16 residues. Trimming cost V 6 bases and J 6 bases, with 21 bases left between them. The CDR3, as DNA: TGTGCCAGCAGAGAATTAGCGGGACAGGGTGGCAATGAGCAGTTCTTC. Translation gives CASRELAGQGGNEQFF.

CDR3 sequence reads: CATSGQCSYNEQFF. CDR3 DNA: TGTGCCACCAGCGGGCAGTGTTCCTACAATGAGCAGTTCTTC. This chain connects TRBV24-1 to TRBJ2-1; D gene ambiguous. The ends were cut back, 7 bases at V and 1 base at J, with 10 bases in the middle. Germline CDR1 and CDR2: KGHDR and SFDVKD. The CDR3 runs to 14 residues.

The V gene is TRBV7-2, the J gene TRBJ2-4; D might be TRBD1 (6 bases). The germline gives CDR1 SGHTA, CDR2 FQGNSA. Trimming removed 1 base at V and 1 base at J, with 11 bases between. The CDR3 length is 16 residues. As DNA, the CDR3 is TGTGCCAGCAGCTTAGTCACAGGGCAGGCCAAAAACATTCAGTACTTC. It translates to CASSLVTGQAKNIQYF.

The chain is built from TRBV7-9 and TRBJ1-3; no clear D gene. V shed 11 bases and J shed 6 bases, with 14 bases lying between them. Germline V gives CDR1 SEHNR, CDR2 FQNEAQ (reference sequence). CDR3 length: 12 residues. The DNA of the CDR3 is TGTGCCGCCCACTTGGACGCAAACACCATATATTTT. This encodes CAAHLDANTIYF.

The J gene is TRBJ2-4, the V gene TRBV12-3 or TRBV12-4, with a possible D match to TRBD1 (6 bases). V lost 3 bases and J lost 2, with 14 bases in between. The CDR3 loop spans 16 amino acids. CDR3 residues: CASSLGAKWTKNIQYF. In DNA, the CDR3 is TGTGCCAGCAGTTTGGGGGCAAAGTGGACCAAAAACATTCAGTACTTC.

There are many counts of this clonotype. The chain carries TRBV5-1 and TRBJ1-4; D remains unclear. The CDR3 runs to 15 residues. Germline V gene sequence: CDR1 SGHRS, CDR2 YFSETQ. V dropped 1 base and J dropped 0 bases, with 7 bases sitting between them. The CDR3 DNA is TGCGCCAGCAGCTTGTTGGGGTCAACTAATGAAAAACTGTTTTTT. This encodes CASSLLGSTNEKLFF. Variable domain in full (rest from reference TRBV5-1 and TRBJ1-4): KAGVTQTPRYLIKTRGQQVTLSCSPISGHRSVSWYQQTPGQGLQFLFEYFSETQRNKGNFPGRFSGRQFSNSRSEMNVSTLELGDSALYLCASSLLGSTNEKLFFGSGTQLSVL.

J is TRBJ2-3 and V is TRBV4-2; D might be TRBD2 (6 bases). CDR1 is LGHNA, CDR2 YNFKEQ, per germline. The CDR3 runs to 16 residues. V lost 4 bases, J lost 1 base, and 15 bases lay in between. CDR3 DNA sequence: TGTGCCAGCAGCCCCGAGCCTGGCGGGGGCACAGATACGCAGTATTTT. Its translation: CASSPEPGGGTDTQYF.

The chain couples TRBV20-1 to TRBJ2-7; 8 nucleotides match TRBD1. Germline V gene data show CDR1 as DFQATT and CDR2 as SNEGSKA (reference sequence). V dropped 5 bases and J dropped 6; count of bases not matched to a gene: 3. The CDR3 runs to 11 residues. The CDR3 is CSAGRGREQYF. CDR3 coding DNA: TGCAGTGCTGGCAGGGGGCGCGAGCAGTACTTC.

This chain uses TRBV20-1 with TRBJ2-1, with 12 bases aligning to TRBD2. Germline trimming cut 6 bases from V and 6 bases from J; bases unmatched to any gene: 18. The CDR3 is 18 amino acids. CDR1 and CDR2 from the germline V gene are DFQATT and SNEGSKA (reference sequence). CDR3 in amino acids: CSASGGLASGRGANEQFF. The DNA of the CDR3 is TGCAGTGCGAGTGGAGGTTTGGCTAGCGGGAGGGGGGCCAATGAGCAGTTCTTC.

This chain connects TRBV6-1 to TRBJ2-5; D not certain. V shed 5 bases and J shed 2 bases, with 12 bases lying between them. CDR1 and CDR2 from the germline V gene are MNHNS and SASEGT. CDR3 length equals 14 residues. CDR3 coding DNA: TGTGCCAGCAGTAAACGGACGGTTCAAGAGACCCAGTACTTC. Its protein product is CASSKRTVQETQYF.

The CDR3 DNA reads as TGTGCCAGCTCACCAGCGGGAGGAAACAATGAGCAGTTCTTC. Translation gives CASSPAGGNNEQFF. The chain couples TRBV18 to TRBJ2-1, with 8 bases fitting TRBD2. J gave up 5 bases and V 2 bases, and 2 bases lay outside the gene matches. The CDR3 runs 14 residues. The germline gives CDR1 KGHSH, CDR2 LQKENI.

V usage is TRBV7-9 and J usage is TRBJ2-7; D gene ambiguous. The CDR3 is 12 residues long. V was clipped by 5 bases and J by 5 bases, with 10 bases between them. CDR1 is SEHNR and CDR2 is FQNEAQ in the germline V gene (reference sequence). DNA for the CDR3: TGTGCCAGCAGCCCTCTTTCCGACGAGCAGTACTTC. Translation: CASSPLSDEQYF.

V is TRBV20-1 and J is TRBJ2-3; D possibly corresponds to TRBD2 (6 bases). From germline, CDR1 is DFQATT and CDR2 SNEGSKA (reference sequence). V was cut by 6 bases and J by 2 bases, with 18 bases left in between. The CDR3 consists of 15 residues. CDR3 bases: TGCAGTGCCATTGCCGGCGGGGCTTACACAGATACGCAGTATTTT. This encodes CSAIAGGAYTDTQYF.

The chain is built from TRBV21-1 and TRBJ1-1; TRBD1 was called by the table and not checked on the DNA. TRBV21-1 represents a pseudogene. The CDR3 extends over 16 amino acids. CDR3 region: CASSKATRGRDTEAFF. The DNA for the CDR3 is TGTGCCAGCAGCAAAGCAACCAGGGGGCGCGACACTGAAGCTTTCTTT.

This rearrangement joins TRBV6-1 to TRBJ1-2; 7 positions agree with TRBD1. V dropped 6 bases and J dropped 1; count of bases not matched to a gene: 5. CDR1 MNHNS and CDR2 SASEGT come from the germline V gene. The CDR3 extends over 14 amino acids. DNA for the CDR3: TGTGCCAGCAGAGCAGGGGGAAGTAACTATGGCTACACCTTC. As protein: CASRAGGSNYGYTF.